This T cell receptor (beta chain) was sequenced during a study of cytomegalovirus exposure and HLA in healthy donors. With 60 Vbeta and 13 Jbeta primers, the PCR was carried out. As handled by the study authors: Later, some 75 million unique TCR beta chains were counted in an analysis, and roughly 11 million of them were shared. The table came from immunoSEQ multiplex PCR; TCRdb's copy has only in-frame clones and leaves some out. V and J calls and clone size come straight from that table; D and trimming were deduced from the DNA. Of approximately 220,000 clones in the sample, over 65% are singletons; the top ten hold 15% to 17%. V gave up 3 bases and J gave up 7 bases; unmatched junction bases: 5. Germline CDR1 and CDR2: LNHDA and SQIVND (reference sequence). This CDR3 spans 13 amino acids.

The receptor's source is a man aged 40-49 years in good health and CMV-seronegative. The sample comprised PBMCs. V usage is TRBV19 and J usage is TRBJ2-7, with 8 nucleotides matching TRBD1. The CDR3 loop reads CASSIGQGWEQYF. In DNA, the CDR3 is TGTGCCAGTAGTATCGGACAGGGTTGGGAGCAGTACTTC.